The sequence of this T cell receptor beta chain was determined in a study of PD-L1 blockade in urothelial cancer. Looking at the study overall: Median blood clonality was around 0.074, with 86,000 or so unique TCRs.

This clone was detected once. The sample's time point: peripheral blood 6 weeks after treatment start. Sequenced by immunoSEQ multiplex PCR; TCRdb stores in-frame clones only, minus some. The top ten hold 2% to 2.5% of the sample, which has 50,000 to 60,000 clones, approximately 90% seen once. The TCR comes from a man in his fifties or sixties with urothelial cancer. The input for sequencing was PBMCs, taken around atezolizumab (anti-PD-L1) treatment.

In DNA form, the CDR3 reads TGTGCCAGCAGCTTAGGAGCGGGAGACACCGGGGAGCTGTTTTTT. This translates into CASSLGAGDTGELFF. The V call is TRBV7-2, the J call TRBJ2-2; TRBD2 agrees at 8 bases. CDR1 and CDR2 (germline): SGHTA, FQGNSA. J lost 3 bases, V lost 1 base, and 1 base had no gene match. The CDR3 totals 15 residues.